The 28 T cell receptor beta chains given below trace back to one sample, sequenced in a study of somatic mutations in cytotoxic T cells in rheumatoid arthritis. The assay was immunoSEQ multiplex PCR, and TCRdb's table has in-frame clones only and misses some. The sample includes about 20,000 clones, 70% to 90% seen only once; the top ten take about 19%. Sequencing input: CD8+ T cells sorted from blood. The receptors originated from a woman aged 45 to 65 in good health.

This chain uses TRBV7-6 with TRBJ2-2; 10 bases fit TRBD1. Germline lookup yields CDR1 SGHVS and CDR2 FNYEAQ. V lost 5 bases and J lost 2; bases outside the gene matches: 11. CDR3 length: 18 amino acids. The CDR3 DNA reads TGTGCCAGCAGCGACGACAGGGGGCAGCTTCGAAACACCGGGGAGCTGTTTTTT. This codes for CASSDDRGQLRNTGELFF.

This clone was recorded a few times. The chain joins TRBV5-4 to TRBJ1-1; D uncertain. The CDR3 has 13 amino acids. CDR1 and CDR2 (germline): SGHNT, YYREEE (reference sequence). Trimming stripped 2 bases from V and 1 base from J, with 6 bases between. Written as DNA, the CDR3 is TGTGCCAGCAGCTTCGAGCCGAACACTGAAGCTTTCTTT. Protein: CASSFEPNTEAFF.

This clone showed up just once. The chain recombines TRBV7-9 with TRBJ2-1; maybe TRBD2 (6 bases). Between the trimmed V and J ends, which lost 5 bases and 4 bases, there was a span of 18 bases. The CDR3 runs 16 residues. CDR1 and CDR2 from the germline V gene are SEHNR and FQNEAQ (reference sequence). The CDR3 DNA reads TGTGCCAGCAGCCAAGTCGGACCGGGGGAATACAATGAGCAGTTCTTC. The encoded protein is CASSQVGPGEYNEQFF.

V gene TRBV27 combines with J gene TRBJ2-2; 7 bases line up with TRBD2. J was trimmed by 5 bases and V by 4 bases; bases with no gene match: 1. CDR1 MNHEY and CDR2 SMNVEV come from the germline V gene (reference sequence). CDR3 length equals 13 residues. For the CDR3, the DNA is TGTGCCAGCAGTTGGGGGGGAACCGGGGAGCTGTTTTTT. Protein product: CASSWGGTGELFF.

This clone was recorded only once. CDR3 coding DNA: TGTGCCAGCAGCTCCTTCTACAGGGAAGGAGGTGGCTACACCTTC. This encodes CASSSFYREGGGYTF. The chain is built from TRBV27 and TRBJ1-2; possible D gene TRBD1, 6 bases. Deletions cut 6 bases from V and 7 bases from J, with 21 bases between. Germline CDR1 reads MNHEY; CDR2 reads SMNVEV (reference sequence). This CDR3 has 15 residues.

This clone was observed a single time. The rearrangement joins TRBV6-5 to TRBJ1-1; D not resolved. Trimming removed 0 bases at V and 5 bases at J, with 10 bases between. CDR1 and CDR2 from the germline V gene are MNHEY and SVGAGI. The CDR3 is 14 amino acids. Here the CDR3 reads CASSYSLRNTEAFF. For the CDR3, the DNA is TGTGCCAGCAGTTACTCGTTGCGGAATACTGAAGCTTTCTTT.

This clone occurred a few times. The chain recombines TRBV13 with TRBJ1-2; a possible D gene is TRBD1 (6 bases). CDR3 size: 17 residues. Per germline, CDR1 PRHDT and CDR2 FYEKMQ (reference sequence). V was shortened by 4 bases and J by 3 bases, with 21 bases between the two germline ends. Here the CDR3 reads CASSSSDLTGSDYGYTF. The CDR3 DNA reads TGTGCCAGCAGCTCGTCGGACTTAACAGGGAGTGACTATGGCTACACCTTC.

V is TRBV10-3 and J is TRBJ2-7, with D perhaps TRBD2 (5 bases). Germline V CDR1 and CDR2: ENHRY, SYGVKD. Deletions cut 3 bases from V and 9 bases from J, with 9 bases between. The CDR3 is 11 amino acids. In DNA form, the CDR3 reads TGTGCCATCAGTGATGGCGGAGGGCAGTACGTC. Translated: CAISDGGGQYV.

V usage is TRBV5-1 and J usage is TRBJ2-2, with a possible D match to TRBD2 (5 bases). The CDR3 extends over 16 amino acids. The V gene lost 0 bases and the J gene lost 5 bases, with 14 bases spanning the gap. Germline CDR1 reads SGHRS; CDR2 reads YFSETQ. CDR3 coding DNA: TGCGCCAGCAGCTTGGAGTTGGTATCGGGAACCGGGGAGCTGTTTTTT. Translated, it gives CASSLELVSGTGELFF.

The chain uses TRBV7-9 and TRBJ2-1; D gene unclear. V was trimmed by 3 bases and J by 7 bases, leaving 10 bases between them. This CDR3 has 13 residues. The germline V gene encodes CDR1 SEHNR and CDR2 FQNEAQ (reference sequence). The CDR3 sequence: CASSFGPQNEQFF. The DNA of the CDR3 is TGTGCCAGCAGCTTCGGACCCCAGAATGAGCAGTTCTTC. Using reference TRBV7-9 and TRBJ2-1 for the parts outside the CDR3, the full variable domain is DTGVSQNPRHKITKRGQNVTFRCDPISEHNRLYWYRQTLGQGPEFLTYFQNEAQLEKSRLLSDRFSAERPKGSFSTLEIQRTEQGDSAMYLCASSFGPQNEQFFGPGTRLTVL.

The gene calls are TRBV9 and TRBJ2-5; 7 bases line up with TRBD1. The V gene end was trimmed by 5 bases and the J gene end by 7 bases; junction bases not matched to a gene: 11. The CDR3 covers 14 residues. CDR1 and CDR2 (germline): SGDLS, YYNGEE. The CDR3 DNA sequence: TGTGCCAGCAGTGAAGAACAGGGGAGCGCGACCCAGTACTTC. The encoded protein is CASSEEQGSATQYF.

This chain joins TRBV4-3 and TRBJ1-2, with 7 bases that match TRBD1. The germline V gene encodes CDR1 LGHNA and CDR2 YSLEER. CDR3 length: 15 residues. V shed 1 base and J 4 bases; nucleotides not matched to a gene: 6. The CDR3 DNA reads TGCGCCAGCAGCCAAGGACGGACAGGCTTCTATGGCTACACCTTC. It codes for CASSQGRTGFYGYTF.

The chain carries TRBV4-2 and TRBJ1-5; D remains ambiguous. CDR3 size: 14 residues. CDR1 is LGHNA and CDR2 is YNFKEQ in the germline V gene. Trimming pared 1 base from V and 7 bases from J, leaving 11 bases between. The CDR3 nucleotides are TGTGCCAGCAGCCAAGGGGGAGGGTTACAGCCCCAGCATTTT. Its protein is CASSQGGGLQPQHF.

The CDR3 loop is CASRSVGLHTDTQYF. CDR3 bases: TGCGCCAGCCGCTCCGTCGGGCTTCACACAGATACGCAGTATTTT. The V call is TRBV4-3, the J call TRBJ2-3; D is ambiguous. V dropped 8 bases and J dropped 2 bases, with 17 bases sitting between them. This CDR3 comprises 15 residues. Germline V CDR1 and CDR2: LGHNA, YSLEER.

The chain joins TRBV7-9 to TRBJ2-2; D possibly corresponds to TRBD2 (5 bases). CDR1 is SEHNR and CDR2 is FQNEAQ in the germline V gene (reference sequence). The ends were cut back, 4 bases at V and 4 bases at J, with 16 bases in the middle. The CDR3 is 16 residues long. CDR3: CASSSPNKSGTGELFF. CDR3 in DNA: TGTGCCAGCAGCTCACCGAACAAAAGCGGCACCGGGGAGCTGTTTTTT.

The chain is built from TRBV27 and TRBJ1-1, with D maybe TRBD1 (6 bases). The V gene's germline CDR1 is MNHEY and CDR2 SMNVEV (reference sequence). V shed 8 bases and J shed 10 bases, with 14 bases lying between them. The CDR3 sequence is 11 residues long. CDR3 in DNA: TGTGCCAGCGTACAGGGATCGGGAGCTTTCTTT. It translates to CASVQGSGAFF.

The rearrangement joins TRBV9 to TRBJ1-2, with D unclear. V gave up 1 base and J gave up 0 bases, with 7 bases separating them. The CDR3 is 14 residues long. The V gene's germline CDR1 is SGDLS and CDR2 YYNGEE. CDR3 protein: CASSVSIANYGYTF. The CDR3 DNA reads as TGTGCCAGCAGCGTATCTATAGCTAACTATGGCTACACCTTC.

The chain joins TRBV6-5 to TRBJ1-2; a weak D match, TRBD1 (5 bases). The CDR3 spans 13 residues. Trimming pared 2 bases from V and 8 bases from J, leaving 12 bases between. Germline V gene data show CDR1 as MNHEY and CDR2 as SVGAGI. The CDR3 nucleotides read TGTGCCAGCAGTTACGGTGACAGCGGGGGCTACACCTTC. This codes for CASSYGDSGGYTF.

V and J are TRBV10-3 and TRBJ2-7, with 15 bases that match TRBD2. The CDR3 runs to 16 residues. V dropped 0 bases and J dropped 6; count of bases not matched to a gene: 3. Germline V gene sequence: CDR1 ENHRY, CDR2 SYGVKD. The CDR3 nucleotides are TGTGCCATCAGTGAGTCGGGGACTAGCGGGGGGTTCGAGCAGTACTTC. Translation gives CAISESGTSGGFEQYF.

The rearrangement joins TRBV7-8 to TRBJ1-5; a possible D gene is TRBD1 (5 bases). The ends were cut back, 5 bases at V and 3 bases at J, with 20 bases in the middle. This CDR3 has 17 amino acids. CDR1 is SGHVS and CDR2 is FQNEAQ in the germline V gene. The CDR3 coding sequence is TGTGCCAGCAGCGGAGCAGCCGGGCCCGGGGCCAATCAGCCCCAGCATTTT. Translation: CASSGAAGPGANQPQHF.

The chain uses TRBV6-1 and TRBJ1-4; 7 bases agree with TRBD1. The CDR3 extends over 13 amino acids. CDR1 and CDR2 from the germline V gene are MNHNS and SASEGT. V was pared by 7 bases and J by 7 bases, with 6 bases of the junction left unmatched. CDR3: CASKTGEVEKLFF. CDR3 nucleotide sequence: TGTGCCAGCAAAACAGGGGAGGTTGAAAAACTGTTTTTT.

The chain has TRBV11-2 and TRBJ1-2, with 10 bases matching TRBD1. There are 19 residues in the CDR3. With V trimmed by 2 bases and J by 0 bases, 12 bases remained unmatched. Per germline, CDR1 SGHAT and CDR2 FQNNGV. The DNA for the CDR3 is TGTGCCAGCAGCTTATATATCCGGGACAGGGGTAGTACTAACTATGGCTACACCTTC. Protein product: CASSLYIRDRGSTNYGYTF.

This clone is a singleton in its sample. The chain is built from TRBV4-3 and TRBJ1-3; perhaps TRBD1 as D (5 bases). The CDR3 length is 16 residues. The germline V gene has CDR1 LGHNA and CDR2 YSLEER. Trimming pared 1 base from V and 1 base from J, leaving 11 bases between. In DNA form, the CDR3 reads TGCGCCAGCAGCCAAGGGGAGACAGTATCTGGAAACACCATATATTTT. Its translation: CASSQGETVSGNTIYF.

J is TRBJ1-6 and V is TRBV6-1; no definite D call. Trimming removed 3 bases at V and 5 bases at J, with 8 bases between. Germline values: CDR1 MNHNS, CDR2 SASEGT. This CDR3 contains 14 residues. As DNA, the CDR3 is TGTGCCAGCAGTGAGACGGCCGATAATTCACCCCTCCACTTT. It yields the protein CASSETADNSPLHF.

In this sample, this clone turned up once. The chain employs TRBV7-6 and TRBJ1-1; TRBD1 matches at 7 bases. V lost 7 bases and J lost 7; bases outside the gene matches: 3. The CDR3 spans 11 residues. CDR1 and CDR2 from the germline V gene are SGHVS and FNYEAQ. The CDR3 nucleotides are TGTGCCAGCAAACAGGGGAATGAAGCTTTCTTT. Protein product: CASKQGNEAFF. Looking up the rest from reference TRBV7-6 and TRBJ1-1 gives the full variable domain: GAGVSQSPRYKVTKRGQDVALRCDPISGHVSLYWYRQALGQGPEFLTYFNYEAQQDKSGLPNDRFSAERPEGSISTLTIQRTEQRDSAMYRCASKQGNEAFFGQGTRLTVV.

The J gene is TRBJ1-1, the V gene TRBV28, with 8 bases fitting TRBD1. The CDR3 is made up of 15 amino acids. The junction had 5 bases not matched to a gene; V was cut back by 4 bases and J by 1 base. Germline loops: CDR1 MDHEN, CDR2 SYDVKM. The CDR3 coding sequence is TGTGCCAGCAGTTACTACAGGGGGAGGAACACTGAAGCTTTCTTT. Residues: CASSYYRGRNTEAFF.

CDR3: CASSSGLAGENTGELFF. The CDR3 nucleotides are TGTGCCAGCAGCAGCGGACTAGCGGGGGAGAACACCGGGGAGCTGTTTTTT. The V and J genes are TRBV5-4 and TRBJ2-2, with 13 bases matching TRBD2. CDR3 size: 17 residues. Germline V gene lookup returns CDR1 SGHNT and CDR2 YYREEE (reference sequence). V lost 4 bases and J lost 1; bases outside the gene matches: 4.

This CDR3 is CASSQDETGGNEQFF. CDR3 in DNA: TGCGCCAGCAGCCAAGACGAGACAGGGGGCAATGAGCAGTTCTTC. The genes are TRBV4-1 and TRBJ2-1; TRBD1 agrees at 9 bases. The CDR3 is made up of 15 amino acids. Per germline, CDR1 MGHRA and CDR2 YSYEKL. With V trimmed by 0 bases and J by 6 bases, 3 bases remained unmatched.